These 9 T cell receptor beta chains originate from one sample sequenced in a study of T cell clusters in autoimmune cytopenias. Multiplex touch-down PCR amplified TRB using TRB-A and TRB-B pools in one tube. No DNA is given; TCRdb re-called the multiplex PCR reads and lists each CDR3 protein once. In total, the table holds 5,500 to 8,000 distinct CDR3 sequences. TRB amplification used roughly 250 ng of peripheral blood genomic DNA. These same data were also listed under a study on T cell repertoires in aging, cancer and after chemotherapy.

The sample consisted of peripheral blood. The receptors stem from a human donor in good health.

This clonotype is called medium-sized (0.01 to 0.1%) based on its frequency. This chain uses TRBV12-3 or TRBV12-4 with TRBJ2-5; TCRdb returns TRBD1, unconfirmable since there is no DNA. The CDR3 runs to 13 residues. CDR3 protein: CASSWYRGETQYF.

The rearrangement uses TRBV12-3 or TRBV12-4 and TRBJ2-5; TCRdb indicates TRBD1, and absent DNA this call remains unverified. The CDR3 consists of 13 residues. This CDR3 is CASSLGGPETQYF.

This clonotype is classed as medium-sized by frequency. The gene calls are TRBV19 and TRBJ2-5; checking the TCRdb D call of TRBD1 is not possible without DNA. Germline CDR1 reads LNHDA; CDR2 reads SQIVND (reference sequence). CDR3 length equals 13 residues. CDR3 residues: CASLGRFQETQYF.

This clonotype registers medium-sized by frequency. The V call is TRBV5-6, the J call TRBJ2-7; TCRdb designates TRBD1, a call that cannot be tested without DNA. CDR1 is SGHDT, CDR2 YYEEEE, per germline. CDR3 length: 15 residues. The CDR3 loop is CASSSPQTGHYEQYF.

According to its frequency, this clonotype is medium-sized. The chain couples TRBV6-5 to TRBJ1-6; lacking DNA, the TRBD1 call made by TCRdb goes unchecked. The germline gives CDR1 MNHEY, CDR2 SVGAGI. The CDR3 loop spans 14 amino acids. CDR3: CASSYDRSNSPLHF.

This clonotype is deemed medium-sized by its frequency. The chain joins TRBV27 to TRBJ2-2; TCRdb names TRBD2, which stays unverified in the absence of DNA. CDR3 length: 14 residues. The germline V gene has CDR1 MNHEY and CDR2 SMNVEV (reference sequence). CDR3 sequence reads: CASKGRAEAGELFF.

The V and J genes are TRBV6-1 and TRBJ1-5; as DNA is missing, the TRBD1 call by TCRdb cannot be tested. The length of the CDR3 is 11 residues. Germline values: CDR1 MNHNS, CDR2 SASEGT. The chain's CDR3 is CASSGFQPQHF.

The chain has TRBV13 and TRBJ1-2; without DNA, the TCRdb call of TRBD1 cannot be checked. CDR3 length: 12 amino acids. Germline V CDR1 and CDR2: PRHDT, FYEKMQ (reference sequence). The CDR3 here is CASKGFAYGYTF.

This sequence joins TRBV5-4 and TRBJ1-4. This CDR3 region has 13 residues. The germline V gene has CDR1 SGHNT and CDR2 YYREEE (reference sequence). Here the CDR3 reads CASSGELNEKLFF.